The 16 T cell receptor beta chains below come from one sample, sequenced in a study of blood T cell repertoires in COVID-19. Clones were read by immunoSEQ multiplex PCR, and TCRdb kept only the in-frame ones, dropping some. Here the sample spans 200,000 to 250,000 clones, about 86% being singletons. The sample taken for sequencing was PBMCs or T cells enriched from blood (not recorded which). The receptors were gathered from a woman aged 45-59 years in a cohort exposed to, infected with or recovered from COVID-19 (not recorded which).

This clone was recorded a few times. Here the CDR3 reads CASSGQGSNEKLFF. In DNA form, the CDR3 reads TGCGCCAGCTCCGGACAGGGAAGTAATGAAAAACTGTTTTTT. The chain recombines TRBV5-1 with TRBJ1-4, with 8 bases aligning to TRBD1. This CDR3 has 14 amino acids. V trimming: 7 bases; J trimming: 4 bases; junction bases outside the gene matches: 6. Germline V gene data show CDR1 as SGHRS and CDR2 as YFSETQ.

The chain combines TRBV30 with TRBJ1-2; 9 nucleotides line up with TRBD1. Germline-derived CDR1 and CDR2 are GTSNPN and SVGIG (reference sequence). V lost 2 bases to trimming and J lost 8 bases; unmatched junction nucleotides: 9. The CDR3 is 14 amino acids. The CDR3 loop is CAWSSGTGYTGYTF. CDR3 nucleotides: TGTGCCTGGAGTTCCGGGACAGGGTATACCGGCTACACCTTC.

The gene calls are TRBV3-1 (or the pseudogene TRBV3-2) and TRBJ2-7, with 7 bases that match TRBD1. The CDR3 spans 15 residues. Germline V gene sequence: CDR1 LGHDT, CDR2 YNNKEL (reference sequence). Unmatched junction bases numbered 5, after V lost 2 bases and J lost 1 base. CDR3: CASSQPRGQSYEQYF. Here the CDR3 DNA reads TGTGCCAGCAGCCAACCGAGGGGACAGTCCTACGAGCAGTACTTC.

This chain links TRBV29-1 with TRBJ1-1, with D maybe TRBD1 (6 bases). There are 13 residues in the CDR3. CDR1 and CDR2 from the germline V gene are SQVTM and ANQGSEA. V lost 5 bases and J lost 1, with 11 bases in between. CDR3 loop: CSVSRGENTEAFF. The DNA for the CDR3 is TGCAGCGTTTCCAGGGGTGAGAACACTGAAGCTTTCTTT.

About this clone: The junction does not match germline at one end; this may be a read error. This chain links TRBV4-2 with TRBJ2-7, with D maybe TRBD2 (6 bases). CDR3 length: 13 amino acids. Germline assignment: CDR1 LGHNA and CDR2 YNFKEQ. The CDR3 sequence is CASSQEEGARYLF. The CDR3 DNA reads TGTGCCAGCAGCCAAGAGGAGGGCGCCCGGTACCTCTTC.

This chain uses TRBV5-1 with TRBJ2-4; D might be TRBD1 (5 bases). Germline CDR1 SGHRS, CDR2 YFSETQ. The germline V and J ends were trimmed by 6 bases and 0 bases, with 16 bases remaining between them. The CDR3 is made up of 16 amino acids. CDR3 DNA sequence: TGCGCCAGCATCGAAGTTCCAGGGATAGCCAAAAACATTCAGTACTTC. Translated, it gives CASIEVPGIAKNIQYF. The entire variable domain, with the rest obtained from reference TRBV5-1 and TRBJ2-4, is as follows: KAGVTQTPRYLIKTRGQQVTLSCSPISGHRSVSWYQQTPGQGLQFLFEYFSETQRNKGNFPGRFSGRQFSNSRSEMNVSTLELGDSALYLCASIEVPGIAKNIQYFGAGTRLSVL.

This rearrangement joins TRBV5-1 to TRBJ1-3; a possible D gene is TRBD1 (5 bases). The ends were cut back, 4 bases at V and 9 bases at J, with 14 bases in the middle. The CDR3 contains 13 residues. Germline CDR1 reads SGHRS; CDR2 reads YFSETQ. The CDR3 sequence is CASSAGRGGTIYF. The CDR3, as DNA: TGCGCCAGCAGCGCGGGACGCGGCGGCACCATATATTTT.

The chain employs TRBV6-4 and TRBJ2-3; 8 positions agree with TRBD2. Trimming took 6 bases from V and 2 from J; bases not matched to a gene: 10. Per germline, CDR1 MRHNA and CDR2 SNTAGT. This CDR3 comprises 16 residues. CDR3 nucleotide sequence: TGTGCCAGCAGGGCCTCCGGGGGGGCCGACACAGATACGCAGTATTTT. Its translation is CASRASGGADTDTQYF.

The chain links TRBV5-1 to TRBJ1-4; D is perhaps TRBD1 (6 bases). Trimming pared 4 bases from V and 4 bases from J, leaving 17 bases between. CDR3 length: 16 residues. Germline loops: CDR1 SGHRS, CDR2 YFSETQ. This CDR3 reads CASSTGTFQVNEKLFF. The CDR3 bases are TGCGCCAGCAGCACTGGGACATTCCAAGTTAATGAAAAACTGTTTTTT.

This chain connects TRBV11-2 to TRBJ2-3; 8 bases are a match to TRBD2. Trimming cost V 3 bases and J 1 base; bases outside gene matches: 9. Per the germline V gene, CDR1 is SGHAT and CDR2 is FQNNGV. The CDR3 has 17 amino acids. CDR3 loop: CASSLGLDPSRTDTQYF. As DNA, the CDR3 is TGTGCCAGCAGCTTGGGACTAGATCCAAGCCGCACAGATACGCAGTATTTT.

V usage is TRBV28 and J usage is TRBJ2-3; D is ambiguous. V shed 3 bases and J shed 0 bases, with 16 bases lying between them. Germline CDR1 is MDHEN and CDR2 is SYDVKM. The CDR3 runs to 17 residues. The CDR3 DNA is TGTGCCAGCAGTTTTGGGCAGATTTACACTAGCACAGATACGCAGTATTTT. Translating it yields CASSFGQIYTSTDTQYF.

The V call is TRBV7-2, the J call TRBJ1-4; D is unclear. Trimming removed 5 bases at V and 12 bases at J, with 16 bases between. The germline V gene encodes CDR1 SGHTA and CDR2 FQGNSA. This CDR3 is built from 13 residues. The CDR3 here is CASSLGSDRELFF. The CDR3, as DNA: TGTGCCAGCAGCCTCGGGAGCGACCGGGAACTGTTTTTT.

This chain uses TRBV5-4 with TRBJ2-7; a possible D gene is TRBD1 (6 bases). Germline V lookup: CDR1 SGHNT, CDR2 YYREEE (reference sequence). Trimming cost V 2 bases and J 3 bases, with 9 bases left between them. This CDR3 region has 13 residues. Here the CDR3 DNA reads TGTGCCAGCAGCTTTGACAGGAGCTACGAGCAGTACTTC. Its translation is CASSFDRSYEQYF.

This clone turned up a few times. This chain links TRBV15 with TRBJ2-5, with D possibly TRBD1 on 6 matching bases. CDR1 is LNHNV, CDR2 YYDKDF, per germline (reference sequence). The CDR3 runs to 14 residues. Trimming pared 5 bases from V and 2 bases from J, leaving 12 bases between. Here the CDR3 reads CATSQGQAQETQYF. CDR3 nucleotide sequence: TGTGCCACCAGCCAGGGGCAAGCGCAAGAGACCCAGTACTTC.

Notes on this clone: Other DNA sequences in this sample translate to the same CDR3. J is TRBJ1-1 and V is TRBV19; unclear D gene. Germline assignment: CDR1 LNHDA and CDR2 SQIVND (reference sequence). V lost 3 bases and J 1 base, leaving 6 bases between the germline ends. The length of the CDR3 is 13 residues. CDR3 nucleotide sequence: TGTGCCAGTAGTATCCGAGGGAACACTGAAGCTTTCTTT. Its protein product is CASSIRGNTEAFF.

The chain couples TRBV6-1 to TRBJ1-5, with D uncertain. Germline lookup yields CDR1 MNHNS and CDR2 SASEGT. The CDR3 loop spans 17 amino acids. With 1 base removed from V and 6 bases from J, the gap between germline ends came to 19 bases. CDR3 bases: TGTGCCAGCAGTGAAGACCCGAGGGCAACGCGTCGTCAGCCCCAGCATTTT. This translates into CASSEDPRATRRQPQHF.